This T cell receptor (beta chain) emerged from a study of regulatory T cells in long-lasting Graves disease. According to the study, TCR beta libraries were built with iRepertoire HTBI primers and CDR3-region Arm-PCR. A single record per CDR3 protein comes from TCRdb applying MiXCR to the multiplex PCR reads. Among roughly 500,000 distinct CDR3 sequences listed, about 11% were seen once. Overall study results and limits: Persistent disease favored TRBV28, TRBJ1-2 and TRBJ2-5.

As for time point: newly diagnosed GD, antithyroid drugs for less than 3 months. PBMCs were the source of the RNA used for TCR sequencing. This clonotype came up many times. What it binds is unknown. The CDR3 has 15 amino acids. V lost 4 bases and J lost 8, with 17 bases in between. In germline, CDR1 is SNHLY, CDR2 FYNNEI. These sequences were also reported in another study, on T cells in Graves' hyperthyroidism and ophthalmopathy. That work states: Onset of ophthalmopathy came a median 6.5 months after the model predicted it.

The receptor's source is a woman in her twenties or thirties with Graves disease. Sequences were derived from peripheral blood mononuclear cells (PBMCs), sampled at new diagnosis, from a patient treated with antithyroid drugs. This chain connects TRBV2 to TRBJ2-2, with D possibly TRBD2 on 6 matching bases. CDR3: CASSVRTTLAGELFF. CDR3 nucleotides: TGTGCCAGCAGTGTGAGGACTACCTTAGCTGGGGAGCTGTTTTTT.